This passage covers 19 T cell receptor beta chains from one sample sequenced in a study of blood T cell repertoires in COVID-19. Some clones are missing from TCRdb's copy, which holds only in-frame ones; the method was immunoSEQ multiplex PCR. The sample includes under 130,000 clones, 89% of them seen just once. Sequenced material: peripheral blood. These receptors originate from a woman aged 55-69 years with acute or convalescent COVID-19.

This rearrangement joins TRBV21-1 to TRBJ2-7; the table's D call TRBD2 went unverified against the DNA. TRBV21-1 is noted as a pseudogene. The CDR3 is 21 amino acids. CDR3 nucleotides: TGTGCCAGCAGCAAAGGTAGCAGGCCGAGGGGGAGCCGGCGGGAGATCCACGAGCAGTACTTC. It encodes CASSKGSRPRGSRREIHEQYF.

CDR3: CATSILRSADTQYF. CDR3 sequence (DNA): TGTGCCACCAGCATACTCCGGTCCGCAGATACGCAGTATTTT. The rearrangement links TRBV15 to TRBJ2-3; unclear D gene. CDR3 length: 14 amino acids. Germline CDR1 is LNHNV and CDR2 is YYDKDF (reference sequence). The V end lost 4 bases, the J end lost 4 bases, and 12 bases lay between the germline ends.

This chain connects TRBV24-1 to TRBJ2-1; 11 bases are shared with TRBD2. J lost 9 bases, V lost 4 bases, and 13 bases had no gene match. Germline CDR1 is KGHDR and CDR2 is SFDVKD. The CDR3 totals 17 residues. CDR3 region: CATSDPKLAGEATEQFF. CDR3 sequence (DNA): TGTGCCACCAGTGACCCTAAACTAGCGGGAGAAGCGACTGAGCAGTTCTTC.

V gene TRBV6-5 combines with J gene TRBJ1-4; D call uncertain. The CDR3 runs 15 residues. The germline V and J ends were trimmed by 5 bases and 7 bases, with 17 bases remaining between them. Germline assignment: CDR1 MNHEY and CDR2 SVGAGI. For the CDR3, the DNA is TGTGCCAGCAGTCCCCAGACGAGGAATAGTGAAAAACTGTTTTTT. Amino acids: CASSPQTRNSEKLFF.

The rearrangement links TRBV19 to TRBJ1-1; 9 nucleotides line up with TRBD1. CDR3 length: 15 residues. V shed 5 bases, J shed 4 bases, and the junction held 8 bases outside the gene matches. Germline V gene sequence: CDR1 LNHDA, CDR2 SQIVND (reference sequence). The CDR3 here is CASSRGTGYITEAFF. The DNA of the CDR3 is TGTGCCAGTAGTCGAGGGACAGGGTATATCACTGAAGCTTTCTTT.

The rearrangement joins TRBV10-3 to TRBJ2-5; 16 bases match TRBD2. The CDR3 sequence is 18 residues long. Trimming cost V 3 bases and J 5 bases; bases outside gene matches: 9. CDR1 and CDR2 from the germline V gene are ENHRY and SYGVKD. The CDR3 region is CAISEAGTSGRAGETQYF. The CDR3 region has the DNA TGTGCCATCAGTGAAGCCGGGACTAGCGGGAGGGCCGGGGAGACCCAGTACTTC.

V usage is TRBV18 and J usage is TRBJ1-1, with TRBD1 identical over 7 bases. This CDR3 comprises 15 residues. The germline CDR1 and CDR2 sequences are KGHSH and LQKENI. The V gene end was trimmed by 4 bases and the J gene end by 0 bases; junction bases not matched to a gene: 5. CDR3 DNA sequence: TGTGCCAGCTCACGACAGGGTGCTATGAACACTGAAGCTTTCTTT. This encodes CASSRQGAMNTEAFF.

CDR3 bases: TGTGCCTGGAACCCGGGGGGAGATAATTCACCCCTCCACTTT. This sequence encodes CAWNPGGDNSPLHF. The chain couples TRBV30 to TRBJ1-6, with D possibly TRBD1 on 5 matching bases. The CDR3 loop spans 14 amino acids. Trimming stripped 4 bases from V and 5 bases from J, with 12 bases between. CDR1 GTSNPN and CDR2 SVGIG come from the germline V gene (reference sequence).

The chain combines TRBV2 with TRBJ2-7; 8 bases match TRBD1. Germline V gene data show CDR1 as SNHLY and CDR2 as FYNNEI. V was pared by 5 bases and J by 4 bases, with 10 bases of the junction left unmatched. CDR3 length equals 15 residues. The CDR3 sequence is CASSLMGDRGYEQYF. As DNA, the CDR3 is TGTGCCAGCAGTCTAATGGGAGACAGGGGTTACGAGCAGTACTTC.

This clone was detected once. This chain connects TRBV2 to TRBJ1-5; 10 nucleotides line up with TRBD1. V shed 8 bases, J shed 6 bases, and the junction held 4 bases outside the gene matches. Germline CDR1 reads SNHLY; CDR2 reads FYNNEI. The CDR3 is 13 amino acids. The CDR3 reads CASCGTGVQPQHF. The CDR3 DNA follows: TGTGCCAGCTGCGGGACAGGGGTTCAGCCCCAGCATTTT.

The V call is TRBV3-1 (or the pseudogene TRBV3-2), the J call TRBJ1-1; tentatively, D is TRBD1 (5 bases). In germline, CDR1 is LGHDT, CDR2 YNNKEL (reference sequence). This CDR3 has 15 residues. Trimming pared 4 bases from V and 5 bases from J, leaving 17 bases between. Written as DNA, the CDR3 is TGTGCCAGCAGCCCACGCGACAGTCAACGTACTGAAGCTTTCTTT. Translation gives CASSPRDSQRTEAFF.

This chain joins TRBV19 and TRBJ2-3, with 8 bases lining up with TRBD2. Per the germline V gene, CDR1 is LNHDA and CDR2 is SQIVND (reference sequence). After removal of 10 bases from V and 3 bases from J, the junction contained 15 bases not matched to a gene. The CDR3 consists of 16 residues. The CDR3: CATMPQPGLETDTQYF. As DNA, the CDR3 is TGTGCCACCATGCCTCAACCGGGACTAGAGACAGATACGCAGTATTTT.

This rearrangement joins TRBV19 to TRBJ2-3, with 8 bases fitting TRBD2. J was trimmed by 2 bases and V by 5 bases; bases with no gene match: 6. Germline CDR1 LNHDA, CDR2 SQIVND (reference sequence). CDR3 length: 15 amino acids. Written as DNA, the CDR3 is TGTGCCAGTAGTCTTTTAGCGGGGATCACAGATACGCAGTATTTT. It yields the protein CASSLLAGITDTQYF.

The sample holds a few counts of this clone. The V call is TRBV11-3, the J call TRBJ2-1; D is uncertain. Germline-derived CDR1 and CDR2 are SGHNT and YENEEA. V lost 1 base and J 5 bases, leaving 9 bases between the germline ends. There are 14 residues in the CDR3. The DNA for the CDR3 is TGTGCCAGCAGCTTAGCCGGCCGGGACAATGAGCAGTTCTTC. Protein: CASSLAGRDNEQFF.

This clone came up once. CDR3 sequence reads: CASSFRTGTYNSPLHF. DNA for the CDR3: TGTGCCAGCAGCTTCCGGACAGGAACTTATAATTCACCCCTCCACTTT. The chain employs TRBV7-8 and TRBJ1-6; 7 bases fit TRBD1. The V segment lost 3 bases and the J segment 4 bases; nucleotides outside the gene matches: 6. This CDR3 contains 16 residues. Germline CDR1 reads SGHVS; CDR2 reads FQNEAQ. The variable domain in full, with the rest retrieved from reference TRBV7-8 and TRBJ1-6, is GAGVSQSPRYKVAKRGQDVALRCDPISGHVSLFWYQQALGQGPEFLTYFQNEAQLDKSGLPSDRFFAERPEGSVSTLKIQRTQQEDSAVYLCASSFRTGTYNSPLHFGNGTRLTVT.

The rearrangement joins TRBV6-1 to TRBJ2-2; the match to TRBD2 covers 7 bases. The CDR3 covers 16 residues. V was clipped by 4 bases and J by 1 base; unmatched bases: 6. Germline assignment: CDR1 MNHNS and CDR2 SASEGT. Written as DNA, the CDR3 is TGTGCCAGCAGTGTCCTAGCGGTTCAGAACACCGGGGAGCTGTTTTTT. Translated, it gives CASSVLAVQNTGELFF.

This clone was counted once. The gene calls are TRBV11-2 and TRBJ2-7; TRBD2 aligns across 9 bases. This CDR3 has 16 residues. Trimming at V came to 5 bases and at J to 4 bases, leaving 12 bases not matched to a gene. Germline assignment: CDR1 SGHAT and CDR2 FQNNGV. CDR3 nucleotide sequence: TGTGCCAGCAGCCCGCAGAGGGGACTAGCAGAATACGAGCAGTACTTC. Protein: CASSPQRGLAEYEQYF.

CDR3 loop: CASRSLAGEPYEQYF. In DNA form, the CDR3 reads TGTGCCAGCAGAAGCTTAGCGGGAGAACCCTACGAGCAGTACTTC. The rearrangement uses TRBV28 and TRBJ2-7; TRBD2 matches at 9 bases. The V segment lost 6 bases and the J segment 2 bases; nucleotides outside the gene matches: 8. Germline CDR1 reads MDHEN; CDR2 reads SYDVKM. The CDR3 sequence is 15 residues long.

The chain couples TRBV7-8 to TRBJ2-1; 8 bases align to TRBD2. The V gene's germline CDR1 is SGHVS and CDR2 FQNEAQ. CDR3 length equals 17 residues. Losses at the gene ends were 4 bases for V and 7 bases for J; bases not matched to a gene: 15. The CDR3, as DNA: TGTGCCAGCAGCTCGTCATATTGGGGGACTAGTAAAAATGAGCAGTTCTTC. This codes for CASSSSYWGTSKNEQFF.